This TCR beta chain is drawn from a study of beta chain features in type 1 diabetes. Study-level points and caveats: Moderate yet significant TCRB CDR3 shortening was seen in Type 1 diabetes patients in all four CD4+ subsets.

Details on this clone: The antigen is not known.

V dropped 3 bases and J dropped 5 bases, with 16 bases sitting between them. The CDR3 length is 15 residues. From germline, CDR1 is SGHVS and CDR2 FQNEAQ. Expressed TCRB transcripts were sequenced because the entire RNA isolate underwent reverse transcription. Data came from immunoSEQ multiplex PCR; TCRdb stores just in-frame clones and leaves some out. The data contain 300,000 to 450,000 clones, around 19% of them singletons. The rearrangement uses TRBV7-8 and TRBJ2-5; tentative D call: TRBD1 (5 bases). The clonotype comes from a woman between 18 and 29 years old in good health. Specimen: naive CD4+ T cells from blood. Here the CDR3 DNA reads TGTGCCAGCAGCTTTGCTCAGGCTGGGGCCGAGACCCAGTACTTC. Its translation: CASSFAQAGAETQYF.